This is a list of T cell receptor beta chains from one sample in a study of radiation and T cells in renal cell carcinoma. TCRdb's table, derived via immunoSEQ multiplex PCR, lists solely in-frame clones and lacks some. The sample comprises 90,000 to 100,000 clones, 65% to 90% of which are singletons, and about 7.9% rests with the top ten. This sample comprised blood, obtained from a patient whose treatment included radiotherapy and nephrectomy. The receptors here all came from a man aged 50-59 years with renal cell carcinoma. The CDR3 runs from the conserved cysteine through the conserved F or W. A D gene is named only where the DNA matches it firmly. Clone size is shown for a subset of rows, as once, few, many or a class of expanded clone.

J gene: TRBJ2-5; V gene: TRBV6-5; D gene: NA; clone size: NA; CDR3 DNA: TGTGCCAGCAGTTACGGCACTACTTCCGTCGAGACCCAGTACTTC; CDR3 protein: CASSYGTTSVETQYF
J gene: TRBJ1-1; V gene: TRBV5-4; D gene: TRBD1; clone size: few; CDR3 DNA: TGTGCCAGCAGCAGGGACAGGCGGGGGATGGCTTTCTTT; CDR3 protein: CASSRDRRGMAFF
J gene: TRBJ1-1; V gene: TRBV28; D gene: NA; clone size: NA; CDR3 DNA: TGTGCCAGCACAGAACCCGGGGCAGGCTTGAACACTGAAGCTTTCTTT; CDR3 protein: CASTEPGAGLNTEAFF
J gene: TRBJ2-1; V gene: TRBV2; D gene: NA; clone size: NA; CDR3 DNA: TGTGCCAGCACCGATCGACTATTCAACAATGAGCAGTTCTTC; CDR3 protein: CASTDRLFNNEQFF
J gene: TRBJ2-7; V gene: TRBV30; D gene: NA; clone size: NA; CDR3 DNA: TGTGCCTGGAGTACGAACATCTACGAGCAGTACTTC; CDR3 protein: CAWSTNIYEQYF
J gene: TRBJ2-7; V gene: TRBV28; D gene: TRBD2; clone size: NA; CDR3 DNA: TGTGCCAGCAGTGGGACTAGCGGGGGCTACGAGCAGTACTTC; CDR3 protein: CASSGTSGGYEQYF
J gene: TRBJ1-5; V gene: TRBV7-3; D gene: NA; clone size: few; CDR3 DNA: TGTGCCAGCAGCTTAGGGAGGAATCAGCCCCAGCATTTT; CDR3 protein: CASSLGRNQPQHF
J gene: TRBJ2-3; V gene: TRBV5-4; D gene: NA; clone size: NA; CDR3 DNA: TGTGCCAGCAGCCCAAACCCCTTGGCGACTAGCACAGATACGCAGTATTTT; CDR3 protein: CASSPNPLATSTDTQYF
J gene: TRBJ2-1; V gene: TRBV6-5; D gene: NA; clone size: NA; CDR3 DNA: TGTGCCAGCAGTTACATTCCCGAGACGGGCCTGGGTGAGCAGTTCTTC; CDR3 protein: CASSYIPETGLGEQFF
J gene: TRBJ2-1; V gene: TRBV19; D gene: TRBD2; clone size: NA; CDR3 DNA: TGTGCCAGTAGTATGGTAGCGGGGGGGCATGGTGAGCAGTTCTTC; CDR3 protein: CASSMVAGGHGEQFF
J gene: TRBJ1-1; V gene: TRBV30; D gene: TRBD1; clone size: few; CDR3 DNA: TGTGCCTGGGACAGGGGGCTTTCAGACACTGAAGCTTTCTTT; CDR3 protein: CAWDRGLSDTEAFF
J gene: TRBJ1-4; V gene: TRBV10-2; D gene: NA; clone size: NA; CDR3 DNA: TGCGCCAGCAGTTCGGGGCCAAATGAAAAACTGTTTTTT; CDR3 protein: CASSSGPNEKLFF
J gene: TRBJ1-5; V gene: TRBV28; D gene: TRBD1; clone size: NA; CDR3 DNA: TGTGCCAGCAGTTCGACAGGGGACGGTCAGCCCCAGCATTTT; CDR3 protein: CASSSTGDGQPQHF
J gene: TRBJ2-5; V gene: TRBV9; D gene: NA; clone size: NA; CDR3 DNA: TGTGCCAGCACACCAGGGGTGAGCGAGGAGACCCAGTACTTC; CDR3 protein: CASTPGVSEETQYF
J gene: TRBJ1-1; V gene: TRBV19; D gene: NA; clone size: many; CDR3 DNA: TGTGCCAGTAGTATAGCAGGGATCACTGAAGCTTTCTTT; CDR3 protein: CASSIAGITEAFF
J gene: TRBJ2-7; V gene: TRBV11-2; D gene: NA; clone size: NA; CDR3 DNA: TGTGCCAGCAGCCATCGACGGTCGGTAGCAGAAAACGAGCAGTACTTC; CDR3 protein: CASSHRRSVAENEQYF
J gene: TRBJ2-5; V gene: TRBV5-1; D gene: TRBD2; clone size: NA; CDR3 DNA: TGCGCCAGCAGCTTGGCGCTAGCGGGCCAAGAGACCCAGTACTTC; CDR3 protein: CASSLALAGQETQYF
J gene: TRBJ2-5; V gene: TRBV7-8; D gene: NA; clone size: NA; CDR3 DNA: TGTGCCAGCAGCTTAGTAGTAGGAAAACAAGAGACCCAGTACTTC; CDR3 protein: CASSLVVGKQETQYF
J gene: TRBJ2-1; V gene: TRBV11-1; D gene: NA; clone size: NA; CDR3 DNA: TGTGCCAGCACCCTGAGTGGGTTTGAGTCAAATGAGCAGTTCTTC; CDR3 protein: CASTLSGFESNEQFF
J gene: TRBJ2-2; V gene: TRBV28; D gene: NA; clone size: NA; CDR3 DNA: TGTGCCAGCAGAGATAATCCCCGGGAGCTGTTTTTT; CDR3 protein: CASRDNPRELFF
J gene: TRBJ2-5; V gene: TRBV7-2; D gene: NA; clone size: NA; CDR3 DNA: TGTGCCAGCAGCTCGGGGAGCGGAGGATGGGAGACCCAGTACTTC; CDR3 protein: CASSSGSGGWETQYF
J gene: TRBJ1-5; V gene: TRBV30; D gene: NA; clone size: NA; CDR3 DNA: TGTGCCTGGAGTTGGGGGGATGGTCAGCCCCAGCATTTT; CDR3 protein: CAWSWGDGQPQHF
J gene: TRBJ2-3; V gene: TRBV15; D gene: NA; clone size: NA; CDR3 DNA: TGTGCCACCGGGGCTCAAGTCACAGATACGCAGTATTTT; CDR3 protein: CATGAQVTDTQYF
J gene: TRBJ2-2; V gene: TRBV15; D gene: TRBD2; clone size: NA; CDR3 DNA: TGTGCCACCAGCAGAGAAGGGCTAGCGGGCACCGGGGAGCTGTTTTTT; CDR3 protein: CATSREGLAGTGELFF
J gene: TRBJ1-5; V gene: TRBV4-1; D gene: NA; clone size: NA; CDR3 DNA: TGCGCCAGCAGCCAAGAGGTGCAGGGTCGAAATCAGCCCCAGCATTTT; CDR3 protein: CASSQEVQGRNQPQHF
J gene: TRBJ2-7; V gene: TRBV29-1; D gene: NA; clone size: NA; CDR3 DNA: TGCAGCACAAGGAGCTCCTACGAGCAGTACTTC; CDR3 protein: CSTRSSYEQYF
J gene: TRBJ2-3; V gene: TRBV14; D gene: NA; clone size: once; CDR3 DNA: TGTGCCAGCAGCCAAAACACGGCAGATACGCAGTATTTT; CDR3 protein: CASSQNTADTQYF
J gene: TRBJ2-2; V gene: TRBV5-1; D gene: TRBD2; clone size: NA; CDR3 DNA: TGCGCCAGCAGCGGGGGACTAGCGGGGAACACCGGGGAGCTGTTTTTT; CDR3 protein: CASSGGLAGNTGELFF
J gene: TRBJ2-2; V gene: TRBV7-9; D gene: NA; clone size: NA; CDR3 DNA: TGTGCCAGCAGTCCAGGCATAACGAACACCGGGGAGCTGTTTTTT; CDR3 protein: CASSPGITNTGELFF
J gene: TRBJ2-7; V gene: TRBV2; D gene: TRBD2; clone size: NA; CDR3 DNA: TGTGCCACCGGGGCGGGGGGCTACGAGCAGTACTTC; CDR3 protein: CATGAGGYEQYF
J gene: TRBJ1-4; V gene: TRBV5-1; D gene: NA; clone size: few; CDR3 DNA: TGCGCCAGCAGCTTGGGGAGCGCTGAAAAACTGTTTTTT; CDR3 protein: CASSLGSAEKLFF
J gene: TRBJ2-1; V gene: TRBV5-8; D gene: NA; clone size: NA; CDR3 DNA: TGTGCCAGCAGCTTCAGAAATGAGCAGTTCTTC; CDR3 protein: CASSFRNEQFF
J gene: TRBJ2-5; V gene: TRBV5-1; D gene: TRBD1; clone size: NA; CDR3 DNA: TGCGCCAGCAGCTCGACAGGGTACCAAGAGACCCAGTACTTC; CDR3 protein: CASSSTGYQETQYF
J gene: TRBJ2-3; V gene: TRBV4-2; D gene: TRBD2; clone size: many; CDR3 DNA: TGTGCCAGCAGCCAAGGTCTAGCGGGAGCGAGTTTGACAGATACGCAGTATTTT; CDR3 protein: CASSQGLAGASLTDTQYF
J gene: TRBJ1-4; V gene: TRBV2; D gene: NA; clone size: NA; CDR3 DNA: TGTGCCAGCAGTGAAGAGTGGGGTGTCAAGCTGTTTTTT; CDR3 protein: CASSEEWGVKLFF
J gene: TRBJ2-1; V gene: TRBV10-2; D gene: TRBD2; clone size: NA; CDR3 DNA: TGCGCCAGCAAAGCGGGATACAATGAGCAGTTCTTC; CDR3 protein: CASKAGYNEQFF
J gene: TRBJ1-5; V gene: TRBV7-9; D gene: NA; clone size: NA; CDR3 DNA: TGTGCCAGCAGCTTAGTGGGGTTAGGACAGCCCCAGCATTTT; CDR3 protein: CASSLVGLGQPQHF
J gene: TRBJ2-5; V gene: TRBV29-1; D gene: NA; clone size: NA; CDR3 DNA: TGCAGCGTTACGACGGGTGGGGAGACCCAGTACTTC; CDR3 protein: CSVTTGGETQYF
J gene: TRBJ2-1; V gene: TRBV9; D gene: TRBD2; clone size: NA; CDR3 DNA: TGTGCCAGCAGCGCTCTAGCGGGCTCCTACAATGAGCAGTTCTTC; CDR3 protein: CASSALAGSYNEQFF
J gene: TRBJ2-3; V gene: TRBV7-2; D gene: NA; clone size: NA; CDR3 DNA: TGTGCCAGCAGCTTAGACAGGGATACGCAGTATTTT; CDR3 protein: CASSLDRDTQYF
J gene: TRBJ1-4; V gene: TRBV30; D gene: NA; clone size: NA; CDR3 DNA: TGTGCCTGGACCCCAGGTGCTTTTAATGAAAAACTGTTTTTT; CDR3 protein: CAWTPGAFNEKLFF
J gene: TRBJ2-7; V gene: TRBV10-3; D gene: TRBD2; clone size: NA; CDR3 DNA: TGTGCCATCAGGGGATTCGGGGGGACCTACGAGCAGTACTTC; CDR3 protein: CAIRGFGGTYEQYF
J gene: TRBJ2-2; V gene: TRBV6-6; D gene: NA; clone size: NA; CDR3 DNA: TGTGCCAGCAGGTGGGGACAGAACACCGGGGAGCTGTTTTTT; CDR3 protein: CASRWGQNTGELFF
J gene: TRBJ1-2; V gene: TRBV10-1; D gene: TRBD1; clone size: few; CDR3 DNA: TGCGCCAGCAGGGGGGTAGGAGGGGGCGATGGCTACACCTTC; CDR3 protein: CASRGVGGGDGYTF
J gene: TRBJ1-3; V gene: TRBV2; D gene: NA; clone size: NA; CDR3 DNA: TGTGCCAGCAGTGAGCTAGGGGGGGCCGGAAACACCATATATTTT; CDR3 protein: CASSELGGAGNTIYF
J gene: TRBJ2-1; V gene: TRBV7-3; D gene: NA; clone size: NA; CDR3 DNA: TGTGCCAGCAGCTTTTGGACGGGTGAGCAGTTCTTC; CDR3 protein: CASSFWTGEQFF
J gene: TRBJ1-1; V gene: TRBV7-6; D gene: NA; clone size: once; CDR3 DNA: TGTGCCAGCAGACAAACTATACAGGAGAACACTGAAGCTTTCTTT; CDR3 protein: CASRQTIQENTEAFF
J gene: TRBJ1-4; V gene: TRBV28; D gene: TRBD1; clone size: NA; CDR3 DNA: TGTGCCAGCAGGAGACAGGGTAATGAAAAACTGTTTTTT; CDR3 protein: CASRRQGNEKLFF
J gene: TRBJ1-2; V gene: TRBV6-5; D gene: NA; clone size: NA; CDR3 DNA: TGTGCCAGCACCTCCAAAACGAGGTATGGCTACACCTTT; CDR3 protein: CASTSKTRYGYTF
J gene: TRBJ2-5; V gene: TRBV5-4; D gene: TRBD1; clone size: NA; CDR3 DNA: TGTGCCAGCAGCACCCCGGGACAGGCGACACAAGAGACCCAGTACTTC; CDR3 protein: CASSTPGQATQETQYF